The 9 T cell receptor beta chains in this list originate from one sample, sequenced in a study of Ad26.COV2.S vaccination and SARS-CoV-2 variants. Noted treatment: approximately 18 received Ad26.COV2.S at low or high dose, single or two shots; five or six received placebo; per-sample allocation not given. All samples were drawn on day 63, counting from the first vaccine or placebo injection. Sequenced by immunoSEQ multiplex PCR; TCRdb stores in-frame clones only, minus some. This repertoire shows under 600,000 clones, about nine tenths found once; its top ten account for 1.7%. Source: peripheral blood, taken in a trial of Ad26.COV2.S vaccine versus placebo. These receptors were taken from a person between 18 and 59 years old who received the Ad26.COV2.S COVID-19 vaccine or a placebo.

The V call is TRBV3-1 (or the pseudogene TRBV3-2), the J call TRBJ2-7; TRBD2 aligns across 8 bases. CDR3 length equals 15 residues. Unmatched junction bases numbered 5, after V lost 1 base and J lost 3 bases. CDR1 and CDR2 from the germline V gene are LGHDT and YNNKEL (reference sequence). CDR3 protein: CASSQALAEFYEQYF. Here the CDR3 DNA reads TGTGCCAGCAGCCAAGCACTAGCGGAGTTCTACGAGCAGTACTTC.

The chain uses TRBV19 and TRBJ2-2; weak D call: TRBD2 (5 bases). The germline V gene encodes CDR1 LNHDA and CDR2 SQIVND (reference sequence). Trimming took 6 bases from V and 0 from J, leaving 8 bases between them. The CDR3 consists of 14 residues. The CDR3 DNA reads TGTGCCAGTAGGAGGGTAACGAACACCGGGGAGCTGTTTTTT. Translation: CASRRVTNTGELFF. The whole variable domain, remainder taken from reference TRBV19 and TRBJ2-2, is DGGITQSPKYLFRKEGQNVTLSCEQNLNHDAMYWYRQDPGQGLRLIYYSQIVNDFQKGDIAEGYSVSREKKESFPLTVTSAQKNPTAFYLCASRRVTNTGELFFGEGSRLTVL.

CDR3 sequence reads: CSVALPTNEKLFF. The CDR3 region has the DNA TGCAGCGTCGCACTTCCGACTAATGAAAAACTGTTTTTT. The chain has TRBV29-1 and TRBJ1-4; D gene uncertain. Germline-derived CDR1 and CDR2 are SQVTM and ANQGSEA. Trimming took off 6 bases at V and 2 bases at J, with 10 bases between the two ends. CDR3 length: 13 amino acids. Full variable domain (rest looked up from reference TRBV29-1 and TRBJ1-4): SAVISQKPSRDICQRGTSLTIQCQVDSQVTMMFWYRQQPGQSLTLIATANQGSEATYESGFVIDKFPISRPNLTFSTLTVSNMSPEDSSIYLCSVALPTNEKLFFGSGTQLSVL.

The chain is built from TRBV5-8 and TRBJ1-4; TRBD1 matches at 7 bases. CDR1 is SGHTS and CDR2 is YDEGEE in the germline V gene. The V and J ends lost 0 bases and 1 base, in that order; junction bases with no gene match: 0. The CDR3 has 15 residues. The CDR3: CASSLGDRTNEKLFF. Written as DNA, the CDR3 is TGTGCCAGCAGCTTGGGGGACAGAACTAATGAAAAACTGTTTTTT.

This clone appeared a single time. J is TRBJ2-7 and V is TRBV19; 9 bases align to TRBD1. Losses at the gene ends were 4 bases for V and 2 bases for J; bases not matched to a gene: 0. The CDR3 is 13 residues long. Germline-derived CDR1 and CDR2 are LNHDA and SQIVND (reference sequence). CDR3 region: CASSRQGAYEQYF. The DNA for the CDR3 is TGTGCCAGTAGTAGACAGGGGGCCTACGAGCAGTACTTC.

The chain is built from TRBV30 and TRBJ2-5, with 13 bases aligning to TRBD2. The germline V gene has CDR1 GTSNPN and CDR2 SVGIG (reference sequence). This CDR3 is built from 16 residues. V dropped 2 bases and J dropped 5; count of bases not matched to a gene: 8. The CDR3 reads CAWSTGLAGVGETQYF. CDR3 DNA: TGTGCCTGGAGTACCGGACTAGCGGGAGTAGGGGAGACCCAGTACTTC.

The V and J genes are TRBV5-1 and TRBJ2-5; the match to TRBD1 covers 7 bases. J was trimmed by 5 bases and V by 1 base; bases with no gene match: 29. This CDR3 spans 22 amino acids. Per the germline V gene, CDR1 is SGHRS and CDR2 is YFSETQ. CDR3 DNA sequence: TGCGCCAGCAGCTTGACCACTCGACAGGGCACAGGCCCAAGCCCAGTGTGGGAGACCCAGTACTTC. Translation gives CASSLTTRQGTGPSPVWETQYF. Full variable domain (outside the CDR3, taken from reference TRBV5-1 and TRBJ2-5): KAGVTQTPRYLIKTRGQQVTLSCSPISGHRSVSWYQQTPGQGLQFLFEYFSETQRNKGNFPGRFSGRQFSNSRSEMNVSTLELGDSALYLCASSLTTRQGTGPSPVWETQYFGPGTRLLVL.

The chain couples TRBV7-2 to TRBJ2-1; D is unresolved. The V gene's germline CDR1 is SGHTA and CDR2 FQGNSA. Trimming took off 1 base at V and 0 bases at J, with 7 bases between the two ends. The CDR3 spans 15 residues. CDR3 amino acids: CASSLGASSYNEQFF. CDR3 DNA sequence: TGTGCCAGCAGCTTAGGCGCGAGCTCCTACAATGAGCAGTTCTTC.

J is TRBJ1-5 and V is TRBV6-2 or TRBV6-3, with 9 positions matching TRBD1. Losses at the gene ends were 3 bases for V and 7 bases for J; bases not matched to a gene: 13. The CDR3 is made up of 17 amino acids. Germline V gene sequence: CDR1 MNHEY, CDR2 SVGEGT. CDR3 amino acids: CASSYLGTGRLSQPQHF. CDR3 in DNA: TGTGCCAGCAGTTATCTTGGGACAGGGCGTCTAAGCCAGCCCCAGCATTTT.